The rows below give T cell receptor beta chains drawn from one sample of a study of cytomegalovirus exposure and HLA in healthy donors. Repertoires were generated with immunoSEQ multiplex PCR, while TCRdb's copy carries only in-frame clones and drops some. The sample lists about 200,000 clones, roughly 85% seen once, with approximately 4.4% in the top ten. The sample comprised PBMCs. The origin of the receptors is a woman in her twenties or thirties in good health and CMV-seropositive. Both conserved end residues are part of each CDR3. A D gene is named only where the DNA matches it firmly. Only some rows state a clone size, as once, few, many or a class for expanded clones.

size: -
V: TRBV9
D: TRBD2
J: TRBJ2-1
CDR3: CASSPGLAGKGGARYNEQFF
DNA: TGTGCCAGCAGCCCGGGACTAGCGGGGAAGGGCGGAGCCCGCTACAATGAGCAGTTCTTC

size: few
V: TRBV11-2
D: -
J: TRBJ2-1
CDR3: CASSVGSVYNEQFF
DNA: TGTGCCAGCAGCGTCGGGAGTGTTTACAATGAGCAGTTCTTC

size: -
V: TRBV4-1
D: -
J: TRBJ2-1
CDR3: CASSQDERVADEQFF
DNA: TGCGCCAGCAGCCAAGATGAGAGGGTCGCGGATGAGCAGTTCTTC

size: -
V: TRBV11-3
D: TRBD1
J: TRBJ1-2
CDR3: CASSPRRDRVDYGYTF
DNA: TGTGCCAGCAGCCCTAGAAGGGACAGGGTGGACTATGGCTACACCTTC

size: once
V: TRBV4-1
D: -
J: TRBJ2-2
CDR3: CASSQDRGSRAGSNTGELFF
DNA: TGCGCCAGCAGCCAAGATCGCGGTTCCAGGGCAGGCTCGAACACCGGGGAGCTGTTTTTT

size: few
V: TRBV15
D: -
J: TRBJ1-5
CDR3: CATSSRAGQPQHF
DNA: TGTGCCACCAGCTCCCGGGCGGGGCAGCCCCAGCATTTT

size: -
V: TRBV11-2
D: TRBD1
J: TRBJ2-7
CDR3: CASSSTQGAESYEQYF
DNA: TGTGCCAGCAGCTCCACCCAGGGGGCTGAGTCCTACGAGCAGTACTTC

size: -
V: TRBV21-1
D: -
J: TRBJ1-1
CDR3: CASTRKGDTEAFF
DNA: TGTGCCAGCACCCGAAAGGGAGACACTGAAGCTTTCTTT

size: -
V: TRBV4-1
D: -
J: TRBJ2-2
CDR3: CASSQVRGDVELFF
DNA: TGCGCCAGCAGCCAAGTTCGGGGTGACGTGGAGCTGTTTTTT

size: few
V: TRBV7-2
D: TRBD1
J: TRBJ1-1
CDR3: CASSPTGGRTEAFF
DNA: TGTGCCAGCAGCCCCACAGGGGGCAGGACTGAAGCTTTCTTT

size: -
V: TRBV10-3
D: -
J: TRBJ1-2
CDR3: CAIAVEANYGYTF
DNA: TGTGCCATCGCGGTGGAAGCTAACTATGGCTACACCTTC

size: -
V: TRBV18
D: -
J: TRBJ2-1
CDR3: CASSPTSPSYNEQFF
DNA: TGTGCCAGCTCACCAACTAGCCCCTCCTACAATGAGCAGTTCTTC

size: -
V: TRBV9
D: TRBD2
J: TRBJ2-1
CDR3: CASSAGLAGNNEQFF
DNA: TGTGCCAGCAGCGCGGGACTAGCGGGAAACAATGAGCAGTTCTTC

size: -
V: TRBV5-6
D: -
J: TRBJ2-1
CDR3: CASSLLTFNEQFF
DNA: TGTGCCAGCAGCTTGCTTACTTTCAATGAGCAGTTCTTC

size: -
V: TRBV10-1
D: TRBD1
J: TRBJ2-7
CDR3: CASSHRDRGHEQYF
DNA: TGCGCCAGCAGTCACCGGGACAGGGGCCACGAGCAGTACTTC

size: once
V: TRBV5-1
D: -
J: TRBJ2-3
CDR3: CASYLVGGTDTQYF
DNA: TGCGCCAGCTACCTAGTAGGTGGTACAGATACGCAGTATTTT

size: -
V: TRBV5-1
D: TRBD2
J: TRBJ2-1
CDR3: CASSLYPGLADNEQFF
DNA: TGCGCCAGCAGCTTGTACCCGGGACTAGCGGACAATGAGCAGTTCTTC

size: -
V: TRBV7-2
D: TRBD2
J: TRBJ2-2
CDR3: CASSPGGVVTGELFF
DNA: TGTGCCAGCAGCCCGGGAGGGGTGGTCACCGGGGAGCTGTTTTTT

size: -
V: TRBV29-1
D: -
J: TRBJ2-1
CDR3: CSVQDAEVEQFF
DNA: TGCAGCGTCCAAGACGCGGAGGTGGAGCAGTTCTTC

size: -
V: TRBV7-2
D: -
J: TRBJ2-3
CDR3: CASSWAGSTDTQYF
DNA: TGTGCCAGCAGCTGGGCGGGTAGCACAGATACGCAGTATTTT

size: -
V: TRBV27
D: TRBD2
J: TRBJ2-7
CDR3: CASSSILAGISYEQYF
DNA: TGTGCCAGCAGTTCTATACTAGCGGGGATCTCCTACGAGCAGTACTTC

size: few
V: TRBV14
D: TRBD2
J: TRBJ2-5
CDR3: CASSQVLGLAGQETQYF
DNA: TGTGCCAGCAGCCAAGTGTTGGGACTAGCGGGCCAAGAGACCCAGTACTTC

size: -
V: TRBV4-1
D: -
J: TRBJ1-5
CDR3: CASSQEDFSSNQPQHF
DNA: TGCGCCAGCAGCCAAGAGGACTTTAGCAGCAATCAGCCCCAGCATTTT

size: -
V: TRBV6-4
D: -
J: TRBJ1-4
CDR3: CASSDSRRPGEKLFF
DNA: TGTGCCAGCAGTGACTCAAGGAGACCAGGGGAAAAACTGTTTTTT

size: -
V: TRBV7-9
D: TRBD1
J: TRBJ2-7
CDR3: CASSPGTGGYEQYF
DNA: TGTGCCAGCAGCCCGGGGACAGGGGGCTACGAGCAGTACTTC

size: few
V: TRBV29-1
D: TRBD1
J: TRBJ1-2
CDR3: CSVRTGGYGYTF
DNA: TGCAGCGTGAGGACAGGGGGTTATGGCTACACCTTC

size: once
V: TRBV7-2
D: TRBD2
J: TRBJ2-5
CDR3: CASRKVAGQETQYF
DNA: TGTGCCAGCAGGAAGGTAGCGGGACAAGAGACCCAGTACTTC

size: -
V: TRBV19
D: -
J: TRBJ1-1
CDR3: CASPPTYIDTNTEAFF
DNA: TGTGCCAGTCCACCAACTTACATCGACACGAACACTGAAGCTTTCTTT

size: -
V: TRBV5-4
D: TRBD1
J: TRBJ1-1
CDR3: CASSRTGNTEAFF
DNA: TGTGCCAGCAGCCGGACAGGGAACACTGAAGCTTTCTTT

size: -
V: TRBV6-5
D: TRBD1
J: TRBJ1-1
CDR3: CASSYSTGGDTEAFF
DNA: TGTGCCAGCAGTTACTCGACAGGGGGAGACACTGAAGCTTTCTTT

size: few
V: TRBV5-1
D: -
J: TRBJ1-5
CDR3: CASSLVPGGSNQPQHF
DNA: TGCGCCAGCAGCTTGGTACCGGGGGGTAGCAATCAGCCCCAGCATTTT

size: -
V: TRBV14
D: TRBD1
J: TRBJ2-1
CDR3: CASSYRGYNEQFF
DNA: TGTGCCAGCAGCTACAGGGGATACAATGAGCAGTTCTTC

size: -
V: TRBV7-6
D: -
J: TRBJ2-1
CDR3: CASSLRGGGAYNEQFF
DNA: TGTGCCAGCAGCTTAAGGGGTGGCGGAGCCTACAATGAGCAGTTCTTC

size: few
V: TRBV4-3
D: TRBD1
J: TRBJ1-4
CDR3: CASSPRTGGNEKLFF
DNA: TGCGCCAGCAGCCCCAGGACAGGGGGTAATGAAAAACTGTTTTTT

size: -
V: TRBV7-9
D: -
J: TRBJ1-2
CDR3: CASSPPPPRDAEYGYTF
DNA: TGTGCCAGCAGCCCTCCACCCCCGAGGGATGCGGAATATGGCTACACCTTC

size: -
V: TRBV7-9
D: -
J: TRBJ2-2
CDR3: CASSPYPSGGELFF
DNA: TGTGCCAGCAGCCCATACCCTTCGGGCGGGGAGCTGTTTTTT

size: -
V: TRBV30
D: -
J: TRBJ1-1
CDR3: CAWSVKGRVGTEAFF
DNA: TGTGCCTGGAGTGTAAAGGGCAGGGTCGGCACTGAAGCTTTCTTT

size: -
V: TRBV5-1
D: -
J: TRBJ2-4
CDR3: CASSLTNQLAKNIQYF
DNA: TGCGCCAGCAGCTTGACTAACCAGTTAGCCAAAAACATTCAGTACTTC

size: -
V: TRBV5-1
D: -
J: TRBJ2-7
CDR3: CASSLGDIPGEQYF
DNA: TGCGCCAGCAGCTTGGGGGACATACCGGGCGAGCAGTACTTC

size: once
V: TRBV7-2
D: -
J: TRBJ1-5
CDR3: CASSLNRGSDQPQHF
DNA: TGTGCCAGCAGCTTGAATAGGGGGTCCGATCAGCCCCAGCATTTT

size: -
V: TRBV4-1
D: TRBD1
J: TRBJ2-1
CDR3: CASSRTGDEQFF
DNA: TGCGCCAGCAGCCGGACAGGGGATGAGCAGTTCTTC

size: -
V: TRBV5-4
D: TRBD1
J: TRBJ1-2
CDR3: CASSLGDRAMFYGYTF
DNA: TGTGCCAGCAGCTTGGGGGACAGGGCAATGTTCTATGGCTACACCTTC

size: -
V: TRBV10-3
D: -
J: TRBJ1-3
CDR3: CAISVSNRESGNTIYF
DNA: TGTGCCATCAGTGTGTCCAACAGGGAATCCGGAAACACCATATATTTT